Following are 22 T cell receptor beta chains from one sample sequenced in a study of blood T cell repertoires in COVID-19. Assay: immunoSEQ multiplex PCR; the TCRdb copy retains only in-frame clones and omits some. The sample has fewer than 450,000 clones; 88% are singletons. Material for sequencing was PBMCs or T cells enriched from blood (not recorded which). These receptors were obtained from a middle-aged woman with acute COVID-19.

The rearrangement links TRBV24-1 to TRBJ2-1, with 11 bases fitting TRBD2. Germline V lookup: CDR1 KGHDR, CDR2 SFDVKD. V was clipped by 6 bases and J by 8 bases; unmatched bases: 11. The length of the CDR3 is 16 residues. DNA of the CDR3: TGTGCCACCAGTCCATCCGCTAGCGGGGGGTTCTATGAGCAGTTCTTC. Translated, it gives CATSPSASGGFYEQFF.

The CDR3 sequence is CASSLSGQGPNEKLFF. The CDR3 DNA sequence: TGTGCCAGCAGCCTTAGTGGACAGGGGCCAAATGAAAAACTGTTTTTT. The chain combines TRBV7-6 with TRBJ1-4, with 9 bases fitting TRBD1. Looked up from germline, CDR1 is SGHVS and CDR2 is FNYEAQ. CDR3 size: 16 residues. With 5 bases clipped from V and 5 bases from J, the junction kept 9 bases outside the gene matches.

This clone was observed once. The chain is built from TRBV4-1 and TRBJ2-1, with 11 bases fitting TRBD2. Trimming removed 1 base from V and 10 bases from J; junction bases left unmatched: 15. CDR1 is MGHRA, CDR2 YSYEKL, per germline. The CDR3 spans 18 residues. The CDR3 DNA reads TGCGCCAGCAGCCAAGGACCGGCCGAGACTAGCGGGGAAATGGAGCAGTTCTTC. It yields the protein CASSQGPAETSGEMEQFF.

The rearrangement joins TRBV29-1 to TRBJ2-5; maybe TRBD1 (6 bases). This CDR3 has 13 residues. The V end was cut by 1 base, the J end by 1 base, with 7 bases between. Germline lookup yields CDR1 SQVTM and CDR2 ANQGSEA. DNA of the CDR3: TGCAGCGTTGAAGTAGGGGGCCAAGAGACCCAGTACTTC. Protein sequence: CSVEVGGQETQYF. Together with reference TRBV29-1 and TRBJ2-5, the CDR3 gives the full variable domain: SAVISQKPSRDICQRGTSLTIQCQVDSQVTMMFWYRQQPGQSLTLIATANQGSEATYESGFVIDKFPISRPNLTFSTLTVSNMSPEDSSIYLCSVEVGGQETQYFGPGTRLLVL.

The CDR3 spells CASRENLGQGTEAFF. CDR3 DNA: TGTGCCAGCAGGGAGAACCTGGGACAGGGGACTGAAGCTTTCTTT. The chain joins TRBV28 to TRBJ1-1; 10 positions match TRBD1. In germline, CDR1 is MDHEN, CDR2 SYDVKM. J gave up 5 bases and V 6 bases, and 9 bases lay outside the gene matches. This CDR3 spans 15 amino acids.

The chain combines TRBV21-1 with TRBJ2-1; the DNA was not used to check the table's D call, TRBD2. TRBV21-1 is given as a pseudogene. This CDR3 region has 11 residues. CDR3 sequence (DNA): TGTGCCAGCAGCCCTCGCAATGAGCAGTTCTTC. It translates to CASSPRNEQFF.

The V call is TRBV2, the J call TRBJ2-1; TRBD1 matches 9 bases. From germline, CDR1 is SNHLY and CDR2 FYNNEI. The CDR3 loop spans 15 amino acids. V was pared by 7 bases and J by 4 bases, with 8 bases of the junction left unmatched. As DNA, the CDR3 is TGTGCCAGCAAGGCGGACAGGGGAGAGTACAATGAGCAGTTCTTC. As protein: CASKADRGEYNEQFF.

The rearrangement links TRBV5-1 to TRBJ2-5; weak D call: TRBD1 (5 bases). CDR3 length: 15 amino acids. Germline V gene sequence: CDR1 SGHRS, CDR2 YFSETQ. The V gene lost 1 base and the J gene lost 10 bases, with 20 bases spanning the gap. The DNA of the CDR3 is TGCGCCAGCAGCTTGACAGGCTCTAGAAGGGTGGACCAGTACTTC. Amino acids: CASSLTGSRRVDQYF.

The V gene is TRBV6-2 or TRBV6-3, the J gene TRBJ2-3; 7 positions match TRBD1. Trimming at V came to 6 bases and at J to 8 bases, leaving 14 bases not matched to a gene. Germline V gene lookup returns CDR1 MNHEY and CDR2 SVGEGT. This CDR3 has 15 amino acids. This chain's CDR3 is CASRPLGQLYLTQYF. The CDR3 DNA follows: TGTGCCAGCAGACCTTTGGGACAGTTGTACCTTACGCAGTATTTT.

This chain connects TRBV11-3 to TRBJ2-2, with 12 bases lining up with TRBD2. The CDR3 sequence is 19 residues long. The trim removed 2 bases at V and 0 bases at J, leaving 7 bases unmatched. The germline V gene encodes CDR1 SGHNT and CDR2 YENEEA. CDR3 DNA sequence: TGTGCCAGCAGCTTACCCACGCTAGCGGGGGGGGCGAACACCGGGGAGCTGTTTTTT. Translation: CASSLPTLAGGANTGELFF.

The chain joins TRBV2 to TRBJ1-1; D is unclear. This CDR3 is built from 13 residues. Germline V CDR1 and CDR2: SNHLY, FYNNEI. The V and J ends lost 2 bases and 6 bases respectively, with 10 bases between them. DNA for the CDR3: TGTGCCAGCAGTGAACAACAGCAGGCTGAAGCTTTCTTT. It specifies CASSEQQQAEAFF.

The CDR3 DNA reads TGTGCCAGCAGCTTAGTTAATAGGCGGGGCAGCGAACACCTCCAATCTTTTTTT. Amino acids: CASSLVNRRGSEHLQSFF. V is TRBV11-3 and J is TRBJ1-4, with D perhaps TRBD1 (5 bases). CDR1 and CDR2 from the germline V gene are SGHNT and YENEEA. V dropped 1 base and J dropped 17 bases, with 32 bases sitting between them. This CDR3 comprises 18 residues. The variable domain in full, completed from reference TRBV11-3 and TRBJ1-4, reads EAGVVQSPRYKIIEKKQPVAFWCNPISGHNTLYWYLQNLGQGPELLIRYENEEAVDDSQLPKDRFSAERLKGVDSTLKIQPAELGDSAVYLCASSLVNRRGSEHLQSFFGSGTQLSVL.

The chain joins TRBV15 to TRBJ1-1, with D hard to call. The CDR3 totals 14 residues. Germline V CDR1 and CDR2: LNHNV, YYDKDF (reference sequence). Trimming pared 0 bases from V and 2 bases from J, leaving 7 bases between. CDR3 sequence (DNA): TGTGCCACCAGCAGAGATTTCTTAAACACTGAAGCTTTCTTT. This codes for CATSRDFLNTEAFF.

The chain couples TRBV5-4 to TRBJ2-4; TRBD2 might be the D (6 bases). CDR1 is SGHNT and CDR2 is YYREEE in the germline V gene (reference sequence). The CDR3 extends over 15 amino acids. Trimming took off 1 base at V and 5 bases at J, with 13 bases between the two ends. CDR3 protein: CASSLLNGGENIQYF. The CDR3, as DNA: TGTGCCAGCAGCTTGCTTAACGGGGGTGAAAACATTCAGTACTTC.

About this clone itself: This same CDR3 is encoded by further DNA sequences in the sample. The chain recombines TRBV29-1 with TRBJ1-2, with 8 bases identical to TRBD1. V trimming: 4 bases; J trimming: 8 bases; junction bases outside the gene matches: 6. The CDR3 has 12 amino acids. CDR1 is SQVTM, CDR2 ANQGSEA, per germline. The CDR3 nucleotides are TGCAGCGTTGTTCAGGGGGCGGGCGGCTACACCTTC. This sequence encodes CSVVQGAGGYTF.

The rearrangement links TRBV30 to TRBJ2-7; 15 bases align to TRBD2. V trimming: 2 bases; J trimming: 5 bases; junction bases outside the gene matches: 7. Germline-derived CDR1 and CDR2 are GTSNPN and SVGIG (reference sequence). The CDR3 sequence is 16 residues long. CDR3 in DNA: TGTGCCTGGAGTCTGGTAGGGACTAGCGGGGGGAACGAGCAGTACTTC. Its translation: CAWSLVGTSGGNEQYF.

V is TRBV9 and J is TRBJ1-6, with TRBD1 matching over 8 bases. V shed 4 bases and J 5 bases; nucleotides not matched to a gene: 5. Germline lookup yields CDR1 SGDLS and CDR2 YYNGEE. This CDR3 has 15 residues. The CDR3 bases are TGTGCCAGCAGCTTGCAGGGGGCGGATAATTCACCCCTCCACTTT. Residues: CASSLQGADNSPLHF. Full variable domain (remainder filled in from reference TRBV9 and TRBJ1-6): DSGVTQTPKHLITATGQRVTLRCSPRSGDLSVYWYQQSLDQGLQFLIQYYNGEERAKGNILERFSAQQFPDLHSELNLSSLELGDSALYFCASSLQGADNSPLHFGNGTRLTVT.

This chain links TRBV10-3 with TRBJ1-1; D is perhaps TRBD1 (6 bases). The germline V and J ends were trimmed by 7 bases and 4 bases, with 13 bases remaining between them. The CDR3 has 13 residues. CDR1 and CDR2 (germline): ENHRY, SYGVKD. The CDR3 sequence is CAITPGAGTEAFF. CDR3 nucleotide sequence: TGTGCCATCACCCCAGGGGCGGGCACTGAAGCTTTCTTT.

The V gene is TRBV5-1, the J gene TRBJ1-5; D gene unclear. CDR1 is SGHRS and CDR2 is YFSETQ in the germline V gene. This CDR3 is 15 amino acids long. Trimming removed 0 bases from V and 2 bases from J, with 9 bases in between. Here the CDR3 DNA reads TGCGCCAGCAGCTTGGATGTCGGTGGCAATCAGCCCCAGCATTTT. It yields the protein CASSLDVGGNQPQHF.

The chain is built from TRBV14 and TRBJ1-2, with D perhaps matching TRBD1 (5 bases). This CDR3 contains 13 residues. Per germline, CDR1 SGHDN and CDR2 FVKESK. V lost 4 bases to trimming and J lost 8 bases, with 14 bases between them. The CDR3 spells CASSLQGRGGYTF. CDR3 nucleotide sequence: TGTGCCAGCAGCCTTCAGGGCCGTGGAGGCTACACCTTC.

This clone occurred a few times. The rearrangement links TRBV5-4 to TRBJ2-7; 8 bases fit TRBD2. CDR1 is SGHNT and CDR2 is YYREEE in the germline V gene (reference sequence). CDR3 length: 15 residues. With 0 bases clipped from V and 3 bases from J, the junction kept 5 bases outside the gene matches. The CDR3 protein is CASSLERGGFYEQYF. Here the CDR3 DNA reads TGTGCCAGCAGCTTGGAACGGGGGGGTTTCTACGAGCAGTACTTC.

CDR3 sequence: CATSDPTGAPWEPQHF. CDR3 bases: TGTGCCACCAGTGACCCGACAGGGGCGCCGTGGGAGCCCCAGCATTTT. This chain uses TRBV24-1 with TRBJ1-5; 8 bases map to TRBD1. Germline-derived CDR1 and CDR2 are KGHDR and SFDVKD. Trimming at V came to 4 bases and at J to 8 bases, leaving 12 bases not matched to a gene. The CDR3 is made up of 16 amino acids.